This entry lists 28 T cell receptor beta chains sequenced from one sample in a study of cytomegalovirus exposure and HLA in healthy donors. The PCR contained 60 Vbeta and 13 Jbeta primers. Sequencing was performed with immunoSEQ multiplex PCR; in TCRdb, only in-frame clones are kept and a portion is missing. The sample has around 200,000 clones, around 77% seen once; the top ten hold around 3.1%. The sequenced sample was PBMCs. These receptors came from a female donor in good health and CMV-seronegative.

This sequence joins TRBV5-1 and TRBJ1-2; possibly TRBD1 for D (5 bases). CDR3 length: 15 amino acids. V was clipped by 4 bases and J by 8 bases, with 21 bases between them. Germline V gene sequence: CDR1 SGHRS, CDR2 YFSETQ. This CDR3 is CASSPDGGDLEGYTF. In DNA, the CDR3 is TGCGCCAGCAGCCCCGATGGGGGGGACTTGGAAGGCTACACCTTC.

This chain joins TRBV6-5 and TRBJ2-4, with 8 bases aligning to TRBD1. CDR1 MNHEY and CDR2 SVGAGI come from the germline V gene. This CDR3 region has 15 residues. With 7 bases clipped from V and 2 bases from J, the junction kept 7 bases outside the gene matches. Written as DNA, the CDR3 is TGTGCCAGCACCCGGACAGGGCTCACCAAAAACATTCAGTACTTC. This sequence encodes CASTRTGLTKNIQYF.

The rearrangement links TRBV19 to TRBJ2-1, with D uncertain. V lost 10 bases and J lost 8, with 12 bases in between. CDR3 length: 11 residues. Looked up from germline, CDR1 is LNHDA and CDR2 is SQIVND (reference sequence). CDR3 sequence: CATYGWDEQFF. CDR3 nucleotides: TGTGCCACTTACGGGTGGGATGAGCAGTTCTTC. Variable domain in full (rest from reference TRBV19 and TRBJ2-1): DGGITQSPKYLFRKEGQNVTLSCEQNLNHDAMYWYRQDPGQGLRLIYYSQIVNDFQKGDIAEGYSVSREKKESFPLTVTSAQKNPTAFYLCATYGWDEQFFGPGTRLTVL.

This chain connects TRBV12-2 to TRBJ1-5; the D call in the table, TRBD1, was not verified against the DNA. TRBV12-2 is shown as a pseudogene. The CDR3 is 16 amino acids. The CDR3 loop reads CASRPPNRESNQPQHF. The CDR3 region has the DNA TGTGCAAGTCGCCCCCCCAACAGGGAAAGCAATCAGCCCCAGCATTTT.

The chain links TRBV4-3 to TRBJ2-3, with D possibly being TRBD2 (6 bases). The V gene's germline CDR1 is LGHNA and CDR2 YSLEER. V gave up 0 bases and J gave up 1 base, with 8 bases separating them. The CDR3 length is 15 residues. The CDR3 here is CASSQDTGGTDTQYF. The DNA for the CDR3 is TGCGCCAGCAGCCAAGATACGGGGGGCACAGATACGCAGTATTTT.

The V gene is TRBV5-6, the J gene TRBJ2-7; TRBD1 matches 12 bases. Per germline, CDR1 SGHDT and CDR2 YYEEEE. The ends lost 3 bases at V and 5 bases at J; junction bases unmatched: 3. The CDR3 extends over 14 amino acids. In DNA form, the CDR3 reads TGTGCCAGCAGCTGGGACAGGGGGCTCAACGAGCAGTACTTC. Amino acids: CASSWDRGLNEQYF.

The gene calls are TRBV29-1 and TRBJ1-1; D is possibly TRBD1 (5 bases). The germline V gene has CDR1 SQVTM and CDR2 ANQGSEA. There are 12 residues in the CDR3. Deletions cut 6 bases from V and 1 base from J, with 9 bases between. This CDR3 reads CSVRGGNTEAFF. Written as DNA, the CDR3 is TGCAGCGTCCGGGGGGGGAACACTGAAGCTTTCTTT.

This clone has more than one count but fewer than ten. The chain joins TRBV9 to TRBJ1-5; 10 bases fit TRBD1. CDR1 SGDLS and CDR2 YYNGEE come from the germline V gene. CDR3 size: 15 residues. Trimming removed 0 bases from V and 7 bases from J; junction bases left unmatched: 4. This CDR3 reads CASSVGQGAGQPQHF. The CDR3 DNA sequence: TGTGCCAGCAGCGTAGGACAGGGGGCCGGGCAGCCCCAGCATTTT.

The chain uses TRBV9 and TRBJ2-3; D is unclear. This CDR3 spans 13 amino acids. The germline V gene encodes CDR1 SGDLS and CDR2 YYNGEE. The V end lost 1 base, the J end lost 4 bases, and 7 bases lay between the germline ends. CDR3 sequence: CASSVPGSDTQYF. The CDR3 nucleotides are TGTGCCAGCAGCGTACCAGGATCAGATACGCAGTATTTT.

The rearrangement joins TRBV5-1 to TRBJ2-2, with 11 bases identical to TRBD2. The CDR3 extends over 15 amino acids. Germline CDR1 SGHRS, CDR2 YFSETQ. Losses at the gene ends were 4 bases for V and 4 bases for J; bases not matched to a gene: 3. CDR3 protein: CASSPGTSGTGELFF. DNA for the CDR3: TGCGCCAGCAGCCCAGGGACTAGCGGCACCGGGGAGCTGTTTTTT.

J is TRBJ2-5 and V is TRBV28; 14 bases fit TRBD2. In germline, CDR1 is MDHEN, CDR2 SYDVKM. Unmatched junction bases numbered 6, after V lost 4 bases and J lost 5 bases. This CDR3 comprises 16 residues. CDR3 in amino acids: CASSSPGLAGAETQYF. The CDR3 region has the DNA TGTGCCAGCAGTTCCCCGGGACTAGCGGGAGCGGAGACCCAGTACTTC.

The CDR3 protein is CANIPTVWKDGYTF. CDR3 in DNA: TGTGCCAATATCCCGACTGTTTGGAAGGATGGCTACACCTTC. V and J are TRBV19 and TRBJ1-2; D remains ambiguous. Trimming cost V 10 bases and J 6 bases, with 21 bases left between them. This CDR3 is built from 14 residues. Germline CDR1 LNHDA, CDR2 SQIVND (reference sequence).

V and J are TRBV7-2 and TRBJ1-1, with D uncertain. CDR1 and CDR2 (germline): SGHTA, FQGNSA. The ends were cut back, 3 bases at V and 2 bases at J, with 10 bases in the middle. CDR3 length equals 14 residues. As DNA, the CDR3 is TGTGCCAGCAGCTTTGTCAGGTCTAACACTGAAGCTTTCTTT. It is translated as CASSFVRSNTEAFF.

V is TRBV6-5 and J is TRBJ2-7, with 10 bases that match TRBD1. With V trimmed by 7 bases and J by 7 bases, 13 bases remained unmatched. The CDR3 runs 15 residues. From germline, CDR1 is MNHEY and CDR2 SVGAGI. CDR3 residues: CASTPETGGYWEQYF. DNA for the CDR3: TGTGCCAGCACACCCGAGACAGGGGGCTACTGGGAGCAGTACTTC.

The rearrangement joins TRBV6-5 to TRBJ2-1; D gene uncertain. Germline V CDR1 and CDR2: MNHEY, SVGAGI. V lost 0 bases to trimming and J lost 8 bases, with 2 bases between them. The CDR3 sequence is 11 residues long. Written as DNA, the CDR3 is TGTGCCAGCAGTTACTCCGATGAGCAGTTCTTC. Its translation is CASSYSDEQFF.

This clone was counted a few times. The CDR3 DNA follows: TGTGCCAGCAGCCCCGGGACTCAAGAGACCCAGTACTTC. Translated, it gives CASSPGTQETQYF. The rearrangement links TRBV7-2 to TRBJ2-5; the D gene is possibly TRBD2 (6 bases). The CDR3 runs to 13 residues. Trimming took off 5 bases at V and 2 bases at J, with 9 bases between the two ends. CDR1 and CDR2 from the germline V gene are SGHTA and FQGNSA. The complete variable domain, with remaining parts taken from reference TRBV7-2 and TRBJ2-5, reads GAGVSQSPSNKVTEKGKDVELRCDPISGHTALYWYRQSLGQGLEFLIYFQGNSAPDKSGLPSDRFSAERTGGSVSTLTIQRTQQEDSAVYLCASSPGTQETQYFGPGTRLLVL.

The CDR3 loop is CASGGQGLCYSNQPQHF. The DNA of the CDR3 is TGCGCCAGCGGGGGACAGGGTCTTTGTTATAGCAATCAGCCCCAGCATTTT. V gene TRBV4-3 combines with J gene TRBJ1-5; 9 nucleotides line up with TRBD1. The CDR3 length is 17 residues. V shed 8 bases and J 0 bases; nucleotides not matched to a gene: 11. The germline CDR1 and CDR2 sequences are LGHNA and YSLEER.

CDR3 in DNA: TGTGCCAGCAGTTTGACTGCCGCAACTAATGAAAAACTGTTTTTT. This codes for CASSLTAATNEKLFF. The V and J genes are TRBV6-5 and TRBJ1-4; D gene ambiguous. Germline lookup yields CDR1 MNHEY and CDR2 SVGAGI. The CDR3 has 15 residues. V was cut by 4 bases and J by 0 bases, with 9 bases left in between.

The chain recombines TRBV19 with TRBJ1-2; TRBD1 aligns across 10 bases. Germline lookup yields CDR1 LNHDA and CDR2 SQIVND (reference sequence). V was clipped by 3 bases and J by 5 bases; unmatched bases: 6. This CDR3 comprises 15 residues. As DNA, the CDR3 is TGTGCCAGTAGTATCGGGACAGGGGAGATGTATGGCTACACCTTC. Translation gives CASSIGTGEMYGYTF. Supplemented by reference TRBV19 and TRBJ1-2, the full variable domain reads DGGITQSPKYLFRKEGQNVTLSCEQNLNHDAMYWYRQDPGQGLRLIYYSQIVNDFQKGDIAEGYSVSREKKESFPLTVTSAQKNPTAFYLCASSIGTGEMYGYTFGSGTRLTVV.

CDR3 in DNA: TGTGCCACCAGCAGACTCACAGGGGGGTGGGAGACCCAGTACTTC. Translated: CATSRLTGGWETQYF. This chain connects TRBV15 to TRBJ2-5; TRBD1 matches at 8 bases. Per germline, CDR1 LNHNV and CDR2 YYDKDF (reference sequence). The CDR3 extends over 15 amino acids. V was pared by 2 bases and J by 5 bases, with 7 bases of the junction left unmatched. Using reference TRBV15 and TRBJ2-5 for the parts outside the CDR3, the full variable domain is DAMVIQNPRYQVTQFGKPVTLSCSQTLNHNVMYWYQQKSSQAPKLLFHYYDKDFNNEADTPDNFQSRRPNTSFCFLDIRSPGLGDTAMYLCATSRLTGGWETQYFGPGTRLLVL.

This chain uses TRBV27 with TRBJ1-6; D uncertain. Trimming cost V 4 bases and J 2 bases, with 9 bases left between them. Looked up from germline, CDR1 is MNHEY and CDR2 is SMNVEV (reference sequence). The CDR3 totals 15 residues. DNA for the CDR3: TGTGCCAGCAGTTCCGGGTCTCCCTATAATTCACCCCTCCACTTT. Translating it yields CASSSGSPYNSPLHF.

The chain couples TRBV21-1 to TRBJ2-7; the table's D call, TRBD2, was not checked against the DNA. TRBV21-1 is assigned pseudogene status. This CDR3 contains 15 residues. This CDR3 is CASSKIGADPYEQYF. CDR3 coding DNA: TGTGCCAGCAGCAAAATCGGAGCAGACCCCTACGAGCAGTACTTC.

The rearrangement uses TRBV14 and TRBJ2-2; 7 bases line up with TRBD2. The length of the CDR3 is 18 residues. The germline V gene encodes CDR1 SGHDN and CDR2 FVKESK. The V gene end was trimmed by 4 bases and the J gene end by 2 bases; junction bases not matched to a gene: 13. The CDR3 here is CASSRRLGTIPNTGELFF. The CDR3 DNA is TGTGCCAGCAGCCGAAGGCTAGGGACTATACCTAACACCGGGGAGCTGTTTTTT. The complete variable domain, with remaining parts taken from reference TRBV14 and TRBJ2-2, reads EAGVTQFPSHSVIEKGQTVTLRCDPISGHDNLYWYRRVMGKEIKFLLHFVKESKQDESGMPNNRFLAERTGGTYSTLKVQPAELEDSGVYFCASSRRLGTIPNTGELFFGEGSRLTVL.

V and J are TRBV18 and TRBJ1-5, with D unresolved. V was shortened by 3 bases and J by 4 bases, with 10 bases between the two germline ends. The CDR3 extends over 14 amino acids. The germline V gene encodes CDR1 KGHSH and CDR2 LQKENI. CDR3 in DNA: TGTGCCAGCTCACCGGAACAGCTTAATCAGCCCCAGCATTTT. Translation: CASSPEQLNQPQHF. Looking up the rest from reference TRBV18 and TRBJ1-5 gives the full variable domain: NAGVMQNPRHLVRRRGQEARLRCSPMKGHSHVYWYRQLPEEGLKFMVYLQKENIIDESGMPKERFSAEFPKEGPSILRIQQVVRGDSAAYFCASSPEQLNQPQHFGDGTRLSIL.

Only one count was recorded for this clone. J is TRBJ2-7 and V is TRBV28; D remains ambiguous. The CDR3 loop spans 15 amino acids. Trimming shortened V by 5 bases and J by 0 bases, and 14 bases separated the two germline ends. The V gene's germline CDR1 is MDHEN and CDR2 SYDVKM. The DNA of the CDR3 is TGTGCCAGCAGTCCCCCTCATAGGAGCTCCTACGAGCAGTACTTC. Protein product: CASSPPHRSSYEQYF.

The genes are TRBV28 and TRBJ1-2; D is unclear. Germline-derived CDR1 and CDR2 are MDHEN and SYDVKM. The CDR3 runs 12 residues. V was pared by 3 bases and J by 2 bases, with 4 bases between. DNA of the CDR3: TGTGCCAGCAGTTTCGAGAACTATGGCTACACCTTC. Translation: CASSFENYGYTF.

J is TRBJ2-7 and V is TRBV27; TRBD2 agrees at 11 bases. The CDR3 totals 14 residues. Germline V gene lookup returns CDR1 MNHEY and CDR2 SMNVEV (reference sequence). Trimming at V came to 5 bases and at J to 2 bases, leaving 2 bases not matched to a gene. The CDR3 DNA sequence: TGTGCCAGCAGTGTGACTAGCGGGACCTACGAGCAGTACTTC. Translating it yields CASSVTSGTYEQYF.

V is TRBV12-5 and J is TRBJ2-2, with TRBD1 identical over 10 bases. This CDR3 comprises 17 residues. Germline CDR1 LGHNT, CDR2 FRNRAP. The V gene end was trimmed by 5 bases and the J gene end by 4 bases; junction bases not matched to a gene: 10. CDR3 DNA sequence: TGTGCTAGTGGTAGGCGCCCGGGACAGGGGACCACCGGGGAGCTGTTTTTT. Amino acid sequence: CASGRRPGQGTTGELFF.